In this sample, the clone carrying this T cell receptor beta chain turned up many times. Its cognate antigen is unknown. The authors took PBMCs from 10 ml fresh peripheral blood. The germline V and J ends were trimmed by 5 bases and 1 base, with 12 bases remaining between them. The length of the CDR3 is 14 residues. CDR1 and CDR2 (germline): SGHNT, YYREEE (reference sequence). The CDR3 regions of TCR beta were amplified from RNA transcripts. Carried out on the TCR CDR3, a first-round RT-PCR used the HTBI primer set. One entry per CDR3 protein results from TCRdb running MiXCR on the multiplex PCR reads. The sample lists 92,000 or so distinct CDR3 sequences; around 50% were seen once. This sample is part of a study of T cells in Graves' hyperthyroidism and ophthalmopathy. General study results and limits: A model using 13 V-J features told ophthalmopathy apart from stable hyperthyroidism.

The chain recombines TRBV5-4 with TRBJ2-5, with D perhaps being TRBD1 or TRBD2 (5 bases each). This TCR was recovered from a woman between 40 and 55 years old with Graves' hyperthyroidism. The source material was blood. CDR3 bases: TGTGCCAGCAGGTCTGTCGGGACCCAAGAGACCCAGTACTTC. It is translated as CASRSVGTQETQYF.